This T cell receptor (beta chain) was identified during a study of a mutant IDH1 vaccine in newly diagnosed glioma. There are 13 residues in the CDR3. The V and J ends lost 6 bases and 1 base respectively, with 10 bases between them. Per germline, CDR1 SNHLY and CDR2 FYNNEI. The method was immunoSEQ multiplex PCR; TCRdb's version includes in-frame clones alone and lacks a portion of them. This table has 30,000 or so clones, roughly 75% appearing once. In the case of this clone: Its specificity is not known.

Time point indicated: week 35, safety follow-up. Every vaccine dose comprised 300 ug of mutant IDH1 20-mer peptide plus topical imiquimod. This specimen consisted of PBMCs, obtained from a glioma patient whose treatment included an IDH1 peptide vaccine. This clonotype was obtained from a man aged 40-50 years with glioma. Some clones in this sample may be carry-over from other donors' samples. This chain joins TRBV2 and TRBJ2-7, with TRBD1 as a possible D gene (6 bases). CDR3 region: CASSYGTSYEQYF. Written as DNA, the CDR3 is TGTGCCAGCAGCTACGGGACATCCTACGAGCAGTACTTC.